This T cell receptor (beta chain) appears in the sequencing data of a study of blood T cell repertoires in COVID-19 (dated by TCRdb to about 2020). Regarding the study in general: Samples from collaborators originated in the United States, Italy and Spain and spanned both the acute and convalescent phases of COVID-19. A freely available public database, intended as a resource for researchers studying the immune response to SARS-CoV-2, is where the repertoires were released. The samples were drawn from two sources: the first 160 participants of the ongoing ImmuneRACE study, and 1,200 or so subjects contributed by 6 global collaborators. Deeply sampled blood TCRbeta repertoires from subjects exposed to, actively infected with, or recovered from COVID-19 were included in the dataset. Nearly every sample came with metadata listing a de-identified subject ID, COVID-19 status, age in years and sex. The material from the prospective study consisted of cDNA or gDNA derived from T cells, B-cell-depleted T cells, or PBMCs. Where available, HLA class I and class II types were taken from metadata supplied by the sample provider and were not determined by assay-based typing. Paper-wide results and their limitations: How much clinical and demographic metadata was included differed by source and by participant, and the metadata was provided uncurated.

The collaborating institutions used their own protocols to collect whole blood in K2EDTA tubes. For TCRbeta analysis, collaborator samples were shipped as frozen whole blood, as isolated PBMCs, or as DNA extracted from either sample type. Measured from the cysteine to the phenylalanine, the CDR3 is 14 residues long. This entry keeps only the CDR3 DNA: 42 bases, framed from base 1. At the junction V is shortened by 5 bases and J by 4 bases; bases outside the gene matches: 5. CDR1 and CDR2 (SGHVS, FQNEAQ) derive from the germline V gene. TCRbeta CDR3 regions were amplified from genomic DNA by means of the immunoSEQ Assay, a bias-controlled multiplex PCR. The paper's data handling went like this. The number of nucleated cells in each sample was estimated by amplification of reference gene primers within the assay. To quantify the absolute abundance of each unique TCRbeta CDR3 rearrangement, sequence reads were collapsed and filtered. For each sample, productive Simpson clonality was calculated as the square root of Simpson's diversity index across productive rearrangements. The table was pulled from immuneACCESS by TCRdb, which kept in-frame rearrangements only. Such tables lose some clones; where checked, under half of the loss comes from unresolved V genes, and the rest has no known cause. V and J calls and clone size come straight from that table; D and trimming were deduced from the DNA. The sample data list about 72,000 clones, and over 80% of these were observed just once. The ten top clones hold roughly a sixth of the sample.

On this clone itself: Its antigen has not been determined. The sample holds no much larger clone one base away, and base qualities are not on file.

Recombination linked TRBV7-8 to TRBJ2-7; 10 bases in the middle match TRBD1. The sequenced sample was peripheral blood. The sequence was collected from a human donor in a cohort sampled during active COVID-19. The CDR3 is CASSPTGGGYEQYF. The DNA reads TGTGCCAGCAGCCCGACAGGGGGCGGATACGAGCAGTACTTC. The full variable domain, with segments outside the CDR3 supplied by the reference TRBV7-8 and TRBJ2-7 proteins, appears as GAGVSQSPRYKVAKRGQDVALRCDPISGHVSLFWYQQALGQGPEFLTYFQNEAQLDKSGLPSDRFFAERPEGSVSTLKIQRTQQEDSAVYLCASSPTGGGYEQYFGPGTRLTVT.